This T cell receptor (beta chain) was obtained from a study of OX40 agonist ivuxolimab in advanced cancers. The wider study: Participants could have had prior anti-PD-1, anti-PD-L1 or anti-CTLA-4 therapy, and less than 45% had some.

There are a few counts of this clone. Its matching antigen is unknown. Clones were read by immunoSEQ multiplex PCR, and TCRdb kept only the in-frame ones, dropping some. The table records just over 60,000 clones, roughly 90% of them present only once. Whole-study results and caveats: Circulating CD4+ and CD8+ T cells showed clonal expansion by week 6 at 0.1 to 3.0 mg/kg. In general, CD8+ T cells held more expanded clones than CD4+ did, on average.

Baseline was the first blood sampling point, followed by cycle 4 day 1 and cycle 7 day 1. With 0 bases removed from V and 16 bases from J, the gap between germline ends came to 7 bases. CDR3 length: 11 residues. Germline V gives CDR1 KGHSH, CDR2 LQKENI. The sample here was CD4+ or CD8+ T cells sorted from blood, taken in a trial of the OX40 agonist ivuxolimab. This receptor was taken from an adult with an advanced solid tumor such as melanoma, head and neck, liver or kidney cancer. The chain carries TRBV18 and TRBJ1-6; the D is unclear. The CDR3 spells CASSPPSNLHF. DNA for the CDR3: TGTGCCAGCTCACCACCTTCTAATCTCCACTTT.